This T cell receptor (beta chain) is drawn from a study of blood T cell repertoires in COVID-19. Study context: The cDNA or gDNA used as material had been derived from T cells, B-cell-depleted T cells, or PBMCs.

Original analysis: Reference gene primers were amplified, and this amplification served to estimate nucleated cell counts. Sequencing was performed with immunoSEQ multiplex PCR; in TCRdb, only in-frame clones are kept and a portion is missing. V and J calls and clone size are given by that table; D and trimming were obtained from the DNA. In the table there are about 140,000 clones, about 86% of which are singletons. The CDR3 runs 15 residues. Germline CDR1 LNHDA, CDR2 SQIVND (reference sequence). V lost 7 bases to trimming and J lost 0 bases; unmatched junction nucleotides: 7. Sequenced input: peripheral blood. The V gene is TRBV19, the J gene TRBJ1-1; TRBD1 matches 8 bases. This clonotype originated in a woman in her fifties or sixties with active or convalescent COVID-19. The CDR3 spells CASTYTDRVNTEAFF. CDR3 nucleotides: TGTGCCAGTACCTATACGGACAGGGTGAACACTGAAGCTTTCTTT.